Only one count was recorded for the clone carrying this TCR beta chain. Antigen: not known. The sample originates from a study of Ad26.COV2.S vaccination and SARS-CoV-2 variants. Background on the study: The authors gave Ad26.COV2.S intramuscularly, either once or twice 56 days apart.

Whole-study findings and limits: In TCR breadth and depth analyses, total T cell responses may have been underestimated. Reported findings describe substantial breadth in spike-specific CD8+ and CD4+ T cell responses following vaccination.

Regarding treatment: some 19 received Ad26.COV2.S at low or high dose, single or two shots; about 5 received placebo; per-sample allocation not given. Day 63 after the first vaccine or placebo injection was the time point for sampling. This person who donated was an adult of 18-55 years in Boston. The germline gives CDR1 SGHNT, CDR2 YENEEA. The CDR3 loop spans 15 amino acids. V lost 4 bases and J 0 bases, leaving 13 bases between the germline ends. Sequenced by immunoSEQ multiplex PCR; TCRdb stores in-frame clones only, minus some. The repertoire consists of more than 300,000 clones, with about 86% occurring once and the leading ten covering 9.5% to 12%.

This receptor was obtained from a person aged 18-60 years who received the Ad26.COV2.S COVID-19 vaccine or a placebo. J is TRBJ2-7 and V is TRBV11-3; weak D call: TRBD1 (5 bases). The specimen was peripheral blood, collected in a trial of Ad26.COV2.S vaccine versus placebo. CDR3 region: CASSYGAGSSYEQYF. As DNA, the CDR3 is TGTGCCAGCAGCTATGGGGCCGGTAGCTCCTACGAGCAGTACTTC.